These 29 T cell receptor beta chains came from one sample sequenced in a study of blood T cell repertoires in COVID-19. Clones were read by immunoSEQ multiplex PCR, and TCRdb kept only the in-frame ones, dropping some. The table has about 240,000 clones, 70% to 85% seen once. Specimen: peripheral blood. Every receptor here comes from an elderly woman with acute or convalescent COVID-19.

The chain carries TRBV6-2 or TRBV6-3 and TRBJ1-1, with D hard to call. Trimming took off 2 bases at V and 10 bases at J, with 8 bases between the two ends. There are 11 residues in the CDR3. Germline CDR1 is MNHEY and CDR2 is SVGEGT. CDR3: CASSYEGAAFF. CDR3 DNA: TGTGCCAGCAGTTACGAGGGAGCAGCTTTCTTT.

The chain's CDR3 is CASSFPDRYQPQHF. In DNA form, the CDR3 reads TGTGCCAGCAGTTTCCCGGACAGATATCAGCCCCAGCATTTT. This chain uses TRBV28 with TRBJ1-5, with a tentative D call TRBD1 (6 bases). The CDR3 is made up of 14 amino acids. Trimming removed 3 bases at V and 5 bases at J, with 11 bases between. Germline V gene lookup returns CDR1 MDHEN and CDR2 SYDVKM. The full variable domain, its missing parts supplied by reference TRBV28 and TRBJ1-5, is DVKVTQSSRYLVKRTGEKVFLECVQDMDHENMFWYRQDPGLGLRLIYFSYDVKMKEKGDIPEGYSVSREKKERFSLILESASTNQTSMYLCASSFPDRYQPQHFGDGTRLSIL.

This clone has a handful of counts. The chain joins TRBV2 to TRBJ1-6; D unclear. The V end was cut by 5 bases, the J end by 10 bases, with 9 bases between. Per germline, CDR1 SNHLY and CDR2 FYNNEI. This CDR3 comprises 12 residues. The CDR3: CASSTGGSPLHF. The CDR3 region has the DNA TGTGCCAGCAGTACTGGAGGGTCACCCCTCCACTTT.

This chain links TRBV28 with TRBJ1-2; the D gene is possibly TRBD1 (6 bases). Germline CDR1 and CDR2: MDHEN and SYDVKM. The V end lost 6 bases, the J end lost 8 bases, and 13 bases lay between the germline ends. The CDR3 consists of 12 residues. CDR3: CASRSGAPGYTF. The CDR3 nucleotides are TGTGCCAGCAGGTCAGGGGCGCCGGGCTACACCTTC.

CDR3 in amino acids: CASSAQLIEGYTF. In nucleotides, the CDR3 is TGTGCCAGCAGTGCTCAACTTATTGAGGGCTACACCTTC. The gene calls are TRBV2 and TRBJ1-2; D not resolved. Trimming shortened V by 4 bases and J by 8 bases, and 14 bases separated the two germline ends. This CDR3 has 13 residues. Germline assignment: CDR1 SNHLY and CDR2 FYNNEI.

The chain joins TRBV7-9 to TRBJ1-1; D unclear. The CDR3 totals 14 residues. CDR1 is SEHNR and CDR2 is FQNEAQ in the germline V gene (reference sequence). Between the trimmed V and J ends, which lost 7 bases and 2 bases, there was a span of 14 bases. This CDR3 is CASTSFGVNTEAFF. In nucleotides, the CDR3 is TGTGCCAGCACCTCCTTCGGGGTTAACACTGAAGCTTTCTTT.

This CDR3 reads CASSSSSGSPLGEQFF. CDR3 nucleotides: TGTGCCAGCAGCTCTTCCTCCGGGAGCCCGTTGGGGGAGCAGTTCTTC. The rearrangement joins TRBV28 to TRBJ2-1; the D gene is possibly TRBD2 (6 bases). Trimming cost V 6 bases and J 10 bases, with 25 bases left between them. CDR3 length: 16 residues. CDR1 and CDR2 (germline): MDHEN, SYDVKM.

This clone was counted between two and nine times. The V gene is TRBV5-6, the J gene TRBJ2-2; 8 positions agree with TRBD1. The CDR3 contains 15 residues. The J segment lost 6 bases and the V segment lost 1 base, leaving 5 bases of the junction unmatched. Germline V CDR1 and CDR2: SGHDT, YYEEEE. The CDR3 region is CASSLRDRPAGELFF. Here the CDR3 DNA reads TGTGCCAGCAGCTTGAGGGACAGGCCAGCCGGGGAGCTGTTTTTT.

The V gene is TRBV19, the J gene TRBJ1-1; 7 nucleotides align to TRBD1. The CDR3 covers 16 residues. V gave up 5 bases and J gave up 2 bases; unmatched junction bases: 11. CDR1 and CDR2 from the germline V gene are LNHDA and SQIVND (reference sequence). The CDR3 loop is CASSVKTGFENTEAFF. Written as DNA, the CDR3 is TGTGCCAGTAGTGTTAAGACAGGGTTTGAAAACACTGAAGCTTTCTTT.

The chain uses TRBV21-1 and TRBJ1-1. TRBV21-1 is flagged as a pseudogene. The CDR3 sequence is 14 residues long. CDR3 loop: CARGGLRTDTEAFF. The CDR3 DNA follows: TGTGCCAGGGGGGGGTTGCGGACGGACACTGAAGCTTTCTTT.

The chain employs TRBV21-1 and TRBJ1-3; the table's D call of TRBD1 was not tested on the DNA. TRBV21-1 is tagged as a pseudogene. This CDR3 region has 15 residues. Here the CDR3 DNA reads TGTGCCAGCAGCAAGGACAGGTTCTCTGGAAACACCATATATTTT. Translated: CASSKDRFSGNTIYF.

This chain connects TRBV11-2 to TRBJ2-4, with TRBD1 identical over 8 bases. J lost 6 bases, V lost 3 bases, and 13 bases had no gene match. Germline lookup yields CDR1 SGHAT and CDR2 FQNNGV. The CDR3 sequence is 17 residues long. This chain's CDR3 is CASSFRRQGRTGNIQYF. The CDR3 DNA sequence: TGTGCCAGCAGCTTCCGGAGACAGGGGCGGACCGGAAACATTCAGTACTTC.

The V gene is TRBV6-1, the J gene TRBJ1-6, with a weak D call TRBD1 (6 bases). Trimming shortened V by 3 bases and J by 8 bases, and 11 bases separated the two germline ends. The CDR3 has 14 amino acids. Per the germline V gene, CDR1 is MNHNS and CDR2 is SASEGT. CDR3 residues: CASSDRGRDSPLHF. Here the CDR3 DNA reads TGTGCCAGCAGTGACAGGGGACGAGATTCACCCCTCCACTTT.

The chain uses TRBV18 and TRBJ2-1, with 9 bases that match TRBD1. This CDR3 comprises 14 residues. After removal of 7 bases from V and 3 bases from J, the junction contained 4 bases not matched to a gene. From germline, CDR1 is KGHSH and CDR2 LQKENI. DNA for the CDR3: TGTGCCAGCTGGACGGGACAGGGCTACAATGAGCAGTTCTTC. Its translation is CASWTGQGYNEQFF.

This CDR3 is CASSQVDYSSYNSPLHF. CDR3 bases: TGTGCCAGCAGCCAAGTCGACTACAGCTCCTATAATTCACCCCTCCACTTT. The chain is built from TRBV14 and TRBJ1-6, with D uncertain. Looked up from germline, CDR1 is SGHDN and CDR2 is FVKESK. Trimming removed 1 base from V and 0 bases from J, with 10 bases in between. This CDR3 has 17 amino acids.

The genes are TRBV29-1 and TRBJ1-2; D is perhaps TRBD1 (6 bases). V gave up 1 base and J gave up 3 bases, with 6 bases separating them. Germline V gives CDR1 SQVTM, CDR2 ANQGSEA. CDR3 length equals 12 residues. The CDR3 loop reads CSVEGTDYGYTF. The CDR3, as DNA: TGCAGCGTTGAAGGGACAGACTATGGCTACACCTTC.

The chain has TRBV24-1 and TRBJ1-5, with 7 bases aligning to TRBD1. The CDR3 runs 14 residues. CDR1 KGHDR and CDR2 SFDVKD come from the germline V gene. With 8 bases clipped from V and 3 bases from J, the junction kept 6 bases outside the gene matches. In nucleotides, the CDR3 is TGTGCCACCAAGGGGGCCGGGGCCAATCAGCCCCAGCATTTT. Translating it yields CATKGAGANQPQHF.

This clone was recorded many times. The chain carries TRBV5-5 and TRBJ2-7, with TRBD2 matching over 9 bases. J gave up 3 bases and V 1 base, and 11 bases lay outside the gene matches. From germline, CDR1 is SGHKS and CDR2 YYEKEE (reference sequence). The CDR3 loop spans 17 amino acids. The chain's CDR3 is CASSLWERGVLYYEQYF. For the CDR3, the DNA is TGTGCCAGCAGCTTGTGGGAGCGGGGGGTCCTATACTACGAGCAGTACTTC.

This clone has a single count. The V call is TRBV9, the J call TRBJ1-2, with TRBD1 matching over 7 bases. Germline values: CDR1 SGDLS, CDR2 YYNGEE. Trimming removed 4 bases from V and 2 bases from J; junction bases left unmatched: 5. CDR3 size: 14 residues. The CDR3: CASSPGTANYGYTF. CDR3 DNA: TGTGCCAGCAGCCCAGGGACAGCCAACTATGGCTACACCTTC.

This clone came up a few times. The rearrangement links TRBV10-3 to TRBJ1-1; TRBD1 agrees at 7 bases. The length of the CDR3 is 15 residues. The J segment lost 4 bases and the V segment lost 4 bases, leaving 9 bases of the junction unmatched. From germline, CDR1 is ENHRY and CDR2 SYGVKD. CDR3 DNA: TGTGCCATCAGTGGAACAGGGGAGATAGGCACTGAAGCTTTCTTT. Protein sequence: CAISGTGEIGTEAFF.

This rearrangement joins TRBV6-4 to TRBJ2-2; 8 positions agree with TRBD1. The V and J ends lost 7 bases and 3 bases, in that order; junction bases with no gene match: 10. CDR3 length: 16 amino acids. Germline V lookup: CDR1 MRHNA, CDR2 SNTAGT. In DNA, the CDR3 is TGTGCCAGCATCCCCCCGGACAGGGAGTACACCGGGGAGCTGTTTTTT. Translating it yields CASIPPDREYTGELFF.

The rearrangement joins TRBV7-3 to TRBJ2-2; perhaps TRBD2 as D (5 bases). V lost 2 bases and J lost 5, with 6 bases in between. Germline loops: CDR1 SGHTA, CDR2 FQGTGA. There are 13 residues in the CDR3. CDR3 in amino acids: CASSLGRTGELFF. CDR3 DNA: TGTGCCAGCAGCTTAGGGAGAACCGGGGAGCTGTTTTTT.

The rearrangement uses TRBV4-1 and TRBJ1-2; D ambiguous. Germline CDR1 is MGHRA and CDR2 is YSYEKL. V lost 0 bases, J lost 1 base, and 9 bases lay in between. The CDR3 extends over 15 amino acids. CDR3 coding DNA: TGCGCCAGCAGCCAAGATCTTTCGTATAACTATGGCTACACCTTC. This codes for CASSQDLSYNYGYTF.

The chain employs TRBV6-5 and TRBJ1-4; the D is unclear. The CDR3 extends over 10 amino acids. V was trimmed by 7 bases and J by 8 bases, leaving 5 bases between them. Germline assignment: CDR1 MNHEY and CDR2 SVGAGI. The CDR3 nucleotides are TGTGCCAGCATGAGCGAAAAACTGTTTTTT. Its translation is CASMSEKLFF.

This chain uses TRBV7-8 with TRBJ2-1; a possible D gene is TRBD1 (5 bases). Trimming left V 5 bases short and J 10 bases short, with 12 bases between. CDR1 and CDR2 from the germline V gene are SGHVS and FQNEAQ. The CDR3 loop spans 12 amino acids. The CDR3 DNA sequence: TGTGCCAGCAGCGGCAGGGTGGGCGAGCAGTTCTTC. This codes for CASSGRVGEQFF.

V is TRBV7-5 and J is TRBJ1-5; the tabulated D call, TRBD1, remains unverified against the DNA. TRBV7-5 counts as a pseudogene. The CDR3 extends over 17 amino acids. The CDR3 region is CARSPSLGAYSNQPQHF. DNA of the CDR3: TGTGCCAGAAGCCCGTCCTTAGGGGCGTATAGCAATCAGCCCCAGCATTTT.

This chain links TRBV5-1 with TRBJ1-1; TRBD1 matches 7 bases. CDR1 SGHRS and CDR2 YFSETQ come from the germline V gene. Germline trimming cut 0 bases from V and 11 bases from J; bases unmatched to any gene: 16. This CDR3 spans 16 amino acids. CDR3 residues: CASSLAPEGGDRHAFF. The CDR3 DNA follows: TGCGCCAGCAGCTTGGCACCAGAAGGGGGCGATCGGCACGCTTTCTTT. The full variable domain, rest sourced from reference TRBV5-1 and TRBJ1-1, is KAGVTQTPRYLIKTRGQQVTLSCSPISGHRSVSWYQQTPGQGLQFLFEYFSETQRNKGNFPGRFSGRQFSNSRSEMNVSTLELGDSALYLCASSLAPEGGDRHAFFGQGTRLTVV.

CDR3: CASSLRGQGGSEQFF. DNA for the CDR3: TGTGCCAGCAGCTTAAGGGGACAGGGAGGGTCTGAGCAGTTCTTC. The V and J genes are TRBV7-2 and TRBJ2-1; 9 bases fit TRBD1. Germline values: CDR1 SGHTA, CDR2 FQGNSA. This CDR3 is built from 15 residues. The V gene end was trimmed by 2 bases and the J gene end by 9 bases; junction bases not matched to a gene: 8.

The gene calls are TRBV19 and TRBJ2-2; TRBD1 matches at 10 bases. V was clipped by 5 bases and J by 6 bases; unmatched bases: 3. The CDR3 sequence is 14 residues long. CDR1 and CDR2 (germline): LNHDA, SQIVND (reference sequence). The CDR3 loop reads CASSGDRGPGELFF. For the CDR3, the DNA is TGTGCCAGTAGTGGGGACAGGGGCCCCGGGGAGCTGTTTTTT. The complete variable domain, with remaining parts taken from reference TRBV19 and TRBJ2-2, reads DGGITQSPKYLFRKEGQNVTLSCEQNLNHDAMYWYRQDPGQGLRLIYYSQIVNDFQKGDIAEGYSVSREKKESFPLTVTSAQKNPTAFYLCASSGDRGPGELFFGEGSRLTVL.